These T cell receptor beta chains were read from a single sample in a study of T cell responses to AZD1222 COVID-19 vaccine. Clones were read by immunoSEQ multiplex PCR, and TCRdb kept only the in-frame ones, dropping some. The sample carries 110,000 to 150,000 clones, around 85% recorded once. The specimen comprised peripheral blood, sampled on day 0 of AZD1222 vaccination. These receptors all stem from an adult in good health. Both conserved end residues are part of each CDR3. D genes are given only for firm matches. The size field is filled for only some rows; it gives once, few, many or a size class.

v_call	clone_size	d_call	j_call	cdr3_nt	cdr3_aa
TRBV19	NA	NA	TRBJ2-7	TGTGCCAGTAGCGGAAAGAGCTCCTACGAGCAGTACTTC	CASSGKSSYEQYF
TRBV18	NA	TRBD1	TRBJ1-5	TGTGCCAGCTCACCAGAGACAGGGGGCAATCAGCCCCAGCATTTT	CASSPETGGNQPQHF
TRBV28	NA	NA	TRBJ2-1	TGTGCCAACTCGGACACTCCCTACAATGAGCAGTTCTTC	CANSDTPYNEQFF
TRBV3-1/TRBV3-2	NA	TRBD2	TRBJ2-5	TGTGCCAGCAGCCAACACGGGGGGGGCCGAGAGACCCAGTACTTC	CASSQHGGGRETQYF
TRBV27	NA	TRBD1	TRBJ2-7	TGTGCCAGCAGTTTATCAGCTAGGGGGCTCGAGCAGTACTTC	CASSLSARGLEQYF
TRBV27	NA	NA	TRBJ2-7	TGTGCCAGCAGTTTAACGGCAGTGAGCTCCTACGAGCAGTACTTC	CASSLTAVSSYEQYF
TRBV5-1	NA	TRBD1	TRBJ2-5	TGCGCCAGCAGCGCCCACAGGGGAGAGACCCAGTACTTC	CASSAHRGETQYF
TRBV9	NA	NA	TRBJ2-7	TGTGCCAGCAGCGTCGAAGCGGCGGCGATCTACGAGCAGTACTTC	CASSVEAAAIYEQYF
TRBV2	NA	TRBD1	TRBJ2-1	TGTGCCAGCAGCTCATCGGGACAGTACAATGAGCAGTTCTTC	CASSSSGQYNEQFF
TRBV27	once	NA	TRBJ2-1	TGTGCCAGCAGTTCTGTTGGGGTTTACAATGAGCAGTTCTTC	CASSSVGVYNEQFF
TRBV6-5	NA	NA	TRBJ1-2	TGTGCCAGCAGTCACCAGGGGACGGTCTATGGCTACACCTTC	CASSHQGTVYGYTF
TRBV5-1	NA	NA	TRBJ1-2	TGCGCCAGCAGCTTGGCCGCAGGGGCCTACTATGGCTACACCTTC	CASSLAAGAYYGYTF
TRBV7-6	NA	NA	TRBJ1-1	TGTGCCAGCAGCTTAGGCGGGGGGATTAGGGTTTTC	CASSLGGGIRVF
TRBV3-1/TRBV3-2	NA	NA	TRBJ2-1	TGTGCCAGCAGCCGGGGGGATGGTGAGCAGTTCTTC	CASSRGDGEQFF
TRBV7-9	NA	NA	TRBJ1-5	TGTGCCAGCAGCCGTAGCAATCAGCCCCAGCATTTT	CASSRSNQPQHF
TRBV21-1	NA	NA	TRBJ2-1	TGTGCCAGGGTCTGCCTCGGAGGTCATGAGCAGTTCTTC	CARVCLGGHEQFF
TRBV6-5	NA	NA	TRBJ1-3	TGTGCCAGCAGGACAGGAGGAAACACCATATATTTT	CASRTGGNTIYF
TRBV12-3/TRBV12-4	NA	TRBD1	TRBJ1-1	TGTGCCAGCAGTTCTCAGGGGGGAGTTGAAGCTTTCTTT	CASSSQGGVEAFF
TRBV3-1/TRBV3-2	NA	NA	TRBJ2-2	TGTGCCAGCAGCCGAACCACGGGCACCGGGGAGCTGTTTTTT	CASSRTTGTGELFF
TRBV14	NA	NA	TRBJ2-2	TGTGCCAGCAGCCAAGGGGCGAACACCGGGGAGCTGTTTTTT	CASSQGANTGELFF
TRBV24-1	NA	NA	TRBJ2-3	TGTGCCACCAGTGGGGGCGGCCCCGCGATCACAGATACGCAGTATTTT	CATSGGGPAITDTQYF
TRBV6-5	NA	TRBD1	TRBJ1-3	TGTGCCATCGAACAGGGGGCTGGAAACACCATATATTTT	CAIEQGAGNTIYF
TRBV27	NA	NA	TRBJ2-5	TGTGCCAGCAGTTTATTATCGGGGATCCAAGAGACCCAGTACTTC	CASSLLSGIQETQYF
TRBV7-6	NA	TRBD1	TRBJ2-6	TGTGCCAGCAGCCCTACAGGGGCCCCAAGCTCTGGGGCCAACGTCCTGACTTTC	CASSPTGAPSSGANVLTF
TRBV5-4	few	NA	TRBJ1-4	TGTGCCAGCAGCGCCGACGAGGGGGGAAATGAAAAACTGTTTTTT	CASSADEGGNEKLFF
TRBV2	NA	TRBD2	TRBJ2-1	TGTGCCAGCAGGGGACTAGGTTTCTACAATGAGCAGTTCTTC	CASRGLGFYNEQFF
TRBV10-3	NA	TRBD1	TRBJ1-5	TGTGCCATCAGTGAGTCCAAGACAGGGGGCGATGTGGGCAATCAGCCCCAGCATTTT	CAISESKTGGDVGNQPQHF
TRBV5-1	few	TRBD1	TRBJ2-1	TGCGCCAGCAGCTCTATGACAGGGGGGAACAATGAGCAGTTCTTC	CASSSMTGGNNEQFF
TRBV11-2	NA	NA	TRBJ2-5	TGTGCCAGCAGCCCAATTGGGGGGAATGGGGAGACCCAGTACTTC	CASSPIGGNGETQYF
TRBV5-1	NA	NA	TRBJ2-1	TGCGCCAGCAGCTCCCATGGGGGGGGGCCCCAAGGTGAGCAGTTCTTC	CASSSHGGGPQGEQFF
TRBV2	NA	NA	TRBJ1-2	TGTGCCAGCAGTGCCGACAGCCCCAGTGTTGGCTACACCTTC	CASSADSPSVGYTF
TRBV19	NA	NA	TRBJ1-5	TGTGCCTCTAGAAGGGGGGCTGGAGGACAGCCCCAGCATTTT	CASRRGAGGQPQHF
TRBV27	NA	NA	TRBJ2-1	TGTGCCAGCAGTGTAAGAAATGAGCAGTTCTTC	CASSVRNEQFF
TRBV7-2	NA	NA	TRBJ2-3	TGTGCCAGCAGCGACACCCTAGGCCCAGATACGCAGTATTTT	CASSDTLGPDTQYF
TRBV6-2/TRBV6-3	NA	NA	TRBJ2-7	TGTGCCAGCAGCCCCCCAAGGTACGAGCAGTACTTC	CASSPPRYEQYF
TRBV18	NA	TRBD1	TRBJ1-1	TGTGCCAGCTCACCCCGGACAGGGCGGCTGAACACTGAAGCTTTCTTT	CASSPRTGRLNTEAFF
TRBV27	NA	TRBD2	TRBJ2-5	TGTGCCAGCAGTTTAAGGGCCCGAAGGAGCGGGGGTCCCGAGGAGACCCAGTACTTC	CASSLRARRSGGPEETQYF
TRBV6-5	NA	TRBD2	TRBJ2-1	TGTGCCAGCAGCCCGGGGGGGTCGGAGAATGAGCAGTTCTTC	CASSPGGSENEQFF
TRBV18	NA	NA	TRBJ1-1	TGTGCCAGCTCACCTCGGTCCACTGAAGCTTTCTTT	CASSPRSTEAFF
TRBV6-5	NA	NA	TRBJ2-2	TGTGCCAGCAGGGGGGACCCGAACACCGGGGAGCTGTTTTTT	CASRGDPNTGELFF
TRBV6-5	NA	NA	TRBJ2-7	TGTGCCAGCAGGGGACTGCGCGAGCAGTACTTC	CASRGLREQYF
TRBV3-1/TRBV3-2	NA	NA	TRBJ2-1	TGTGCCAGCAGCCAAACCTGGGGGAGCTCCTACAATGAGCAGTTCTTC	CASSQTWGSSYNEQFF
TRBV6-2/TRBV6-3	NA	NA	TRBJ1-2	TGTGCCAGCAGTTACGTCTCGGCACAATATGGCTACACCTTC	CASSYVSAQYGYTF
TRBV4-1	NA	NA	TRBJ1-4	TGCGCCAGCTCGGGGGAAAAACTGTTTTTT	CASSGEKLFF
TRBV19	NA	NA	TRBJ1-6	TGTGCCAGTAGTATGTCGCAGGGTAGGAGTTCACCCCTCCACTTT	CASSMSQGRSSPLHF
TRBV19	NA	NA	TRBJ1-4	TGTGCCAGTAGTACAGGGGCGACTAATGAAAAACTGTTTTTT	CASSTGATNEKLFF
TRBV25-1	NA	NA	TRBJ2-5	TGTGCCAGCAGTGGAGAGACCCAGTACTTC	CASSGETQYF